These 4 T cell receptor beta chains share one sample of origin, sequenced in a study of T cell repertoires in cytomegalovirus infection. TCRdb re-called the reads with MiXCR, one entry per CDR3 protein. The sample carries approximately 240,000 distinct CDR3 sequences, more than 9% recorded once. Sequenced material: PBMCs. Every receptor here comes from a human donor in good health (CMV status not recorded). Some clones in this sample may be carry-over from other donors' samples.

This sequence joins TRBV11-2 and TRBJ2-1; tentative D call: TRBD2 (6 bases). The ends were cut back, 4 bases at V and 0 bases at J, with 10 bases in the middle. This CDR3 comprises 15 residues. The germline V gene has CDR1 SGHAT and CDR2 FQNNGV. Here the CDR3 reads CASSSDYSSYNEQFF. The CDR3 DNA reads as TGTGCCAGCAGCTCGGACTATAGCTCCTACAATGAGCAGTTCTTC.

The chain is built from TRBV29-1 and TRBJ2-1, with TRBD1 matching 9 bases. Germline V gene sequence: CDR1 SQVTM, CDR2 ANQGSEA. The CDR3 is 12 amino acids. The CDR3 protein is CSFPGQGNEQFF. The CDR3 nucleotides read TGCAGTTTTCCAGGACAGGGGAATGAGCAGTTCTTC.

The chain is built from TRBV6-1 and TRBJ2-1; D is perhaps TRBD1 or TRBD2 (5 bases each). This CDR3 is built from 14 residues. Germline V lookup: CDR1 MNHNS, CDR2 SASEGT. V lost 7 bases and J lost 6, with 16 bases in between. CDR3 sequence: CASKRDSGANEQFF. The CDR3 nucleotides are TGTGCCAGCAAGCGAGACTCCGGGGCCAATGAGCAGTTCTTC.

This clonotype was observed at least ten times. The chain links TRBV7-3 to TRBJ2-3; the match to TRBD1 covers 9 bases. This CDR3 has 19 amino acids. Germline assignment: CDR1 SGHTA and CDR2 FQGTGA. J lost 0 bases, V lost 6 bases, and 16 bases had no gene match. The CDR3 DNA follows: TGTGCCAGCAGTTCACCACCGGGACAGGGCTTCTCTAGCACAGATACGCAGTATTTT. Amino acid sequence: CASSSPPGQGFSSTDTQYF.